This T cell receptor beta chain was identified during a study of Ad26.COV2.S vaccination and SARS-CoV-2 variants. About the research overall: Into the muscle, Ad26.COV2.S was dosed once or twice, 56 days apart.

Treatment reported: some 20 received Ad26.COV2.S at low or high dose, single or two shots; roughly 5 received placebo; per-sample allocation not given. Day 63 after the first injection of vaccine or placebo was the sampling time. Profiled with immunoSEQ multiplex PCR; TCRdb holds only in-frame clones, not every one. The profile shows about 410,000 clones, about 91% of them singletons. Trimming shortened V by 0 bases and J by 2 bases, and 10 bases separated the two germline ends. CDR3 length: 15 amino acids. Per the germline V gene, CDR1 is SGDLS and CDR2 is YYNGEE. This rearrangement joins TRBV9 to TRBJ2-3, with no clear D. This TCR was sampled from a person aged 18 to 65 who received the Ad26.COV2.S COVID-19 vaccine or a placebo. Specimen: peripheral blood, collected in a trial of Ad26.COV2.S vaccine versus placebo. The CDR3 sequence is CASSVGPSVTDTQYF. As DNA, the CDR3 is TGTGCCAGCAGCGTAGGGCCGAGTGTCACAGATACGCAGTATTTT.